This is a list of T cell receptor beta chains from one sample in a study of shared clonotypes between healthy human individuals. Here immunoSEQ multiplex PCR was the method, and the copy in TCRdb shows in-frame clones only, minus some. This repertoire shows roughly 2.1 million clones, 90% to 95% found once; its top ten account for roughly 1.7%. The sequenced material came from naive CD8+ T cells from PBMCs. These receptors were collected from a man between 18 and 35 years old in good health. Some clones in this sample may be carry-over from other donors' samples. Both conserved end residues are part of each CDR3. The order of the fields is clone size, V gene, D gene, J gene, CDR3 DNA, CDR3 protein. A D gene is named only where the DNA matches it firmly. Some rows have no size entry. The others give once, few or many, or a class for an expanded clone.

-	TRBV7-3	TRBD2	TRBJ2-3	TGTGCCAGCAGCCCGACACTAGCGGGTCCCACAGATACGCAGTATTTT	CASSPTLAGPTDTQYF
-	TRBV28	-	TRBJ2-7	TGTGCCAGCAATTTCCTACAGGGTCCCTCCTACGAGCAGTACTTC	CASNFLQGPSYEQYF
-	TRBV5-4	TRBD1	TRBJ1-1	TGTGCCAGCAGCCCCGGGACAGGGGGCGCAGGCACTGAAGCTTTCTTT	CASSPGTGGAGTEAFF
once	TRBV27	-	TRBJ2-1	TGTGCCAGCAGTTTAGACGGGGAGGCGGGGAAGGGGTTCTTC	CASSLDGEAGKGFF
-	TRBV11-2	-	TRBJ2-5	TGTGCCAGCAGCTTAGAATTAGGCAGGGGACAAGAGACCCAGTACTTC	CASSLELGRGQETQYF
once	TRBV2	TRBD2	TRBJ2-7	TGTGCCAGCAGGGAAACTAGCGGCCGCCGTGCCGAGCAGTACTTC	CASRETSGRRAEQYF
-	TRBV28	-	TRBJ1-5	TGTGCCAGCATTCCACGTCAGGGTGGGAGCAATCAGCCCCAGCATTTT	CASIPRQGGSNQPQHF
-	TRBV6-1	-	TRBJ2-7	TGTGCCAGCAGTGCGCTTCACATGACCTACGAGCAGTACTTC	CASSALHMTYEQYF
-	TRBV27	-	TRBJ2-5	TGTGCCAGCAGTTCGGGTCTCGAGACCCAGTACTTC	CASSSGLETQYF
-	TRBV14	TRBD2	TRBJ2-5	TGTGCCAGCAGCCAAGACCCCGGTGGCGGGAGAGGGACCCAGTACTTC	CASSQDPGGGRGTQYF
-	TRBV11-2	-	TRBJ2-7	TGTGCCAGCAGTAGCCTGGAGGAAACGAGCTCCTACGAGCAGTACTTC	CASSSLEETSSYEQYF
-	TRBV11-1	-	TRBJ2-5	TGTGCCAGCAGCACCCCGGCGGGACCGATAGCCGAAGGGACCCAGTACTTC	CASSTPAGPIAEGTQYF
-	TRBV15	-	TRBJ1-4	TGTGCCACCAGCAGAAACTGGGTAAATGAAAAACTGTTTTTT	CATSRNWVNEKLFF
once	TRBV10-3	-	TRBJ1-2	TGTGCCATCAGTACACCCGACTATGGCTACACCTTC	CAISTPDYGYTF
-	TRBV19	-	TRBJ1-4	TGTGCCAGTAGTATGGCCTGGGGAGCTAATGAAAAACTGTTTTTT	CASSMAWGANEKLFF
-	TRBV11-2	-	TRBJ1-1	TGTGCCAGCAGCTTAGTTTTAGGGCAGGGTTTAGCTGAAGCTTTCTTT	CASSLVLGQGLAEAFF
-	TRBV27	-	TRBJ2-7	TGTGCCAGCAGCCGGCCCTCCCACGGCGACGAGCAGTACTTC	CASSRPSHGDEQYF
once	TRBV10-2	-	TRBJ2-1	TGCGCCAGCAGCGAGGGAGTAGAAGAGGTCTTC	CASSEGVEEVF
-	TRBV6-5	TRBD2	TRBJ2-7	TGTGCCAGCAGTTACTCTCGTAGCGGGAGCCACGAGCAGTACTTC	CASSYSRSGSHEQYF
-	TRBV28	TRBD2	TRBJ2-1	TGTGCCAGCAGTTTGCGGGGGTGGTTGAATGAGCAGTTCTTC	CASSLRGWLNEQFF
-	TRBV7-9	-	TRBJ1-2	TGTGCCAGCAGCTCAACCCGCGCCGGCAGGTATGGCTACACCTTC	CASSSTRAGRYGYTF
-	TRBV9	TRBD2	TRBJ2-7	TGTGCCAGCAGCGCCAGCGGGAGTACGCACGAGCAGTACTTC	CASSASGSTHEQYF
-	TRBV2	TRBD1	TRBJ1-2	TGTGCCAGACAGGGGGAAGCTAACTATGGCTACACCTTC	CARQGEANYGYTF